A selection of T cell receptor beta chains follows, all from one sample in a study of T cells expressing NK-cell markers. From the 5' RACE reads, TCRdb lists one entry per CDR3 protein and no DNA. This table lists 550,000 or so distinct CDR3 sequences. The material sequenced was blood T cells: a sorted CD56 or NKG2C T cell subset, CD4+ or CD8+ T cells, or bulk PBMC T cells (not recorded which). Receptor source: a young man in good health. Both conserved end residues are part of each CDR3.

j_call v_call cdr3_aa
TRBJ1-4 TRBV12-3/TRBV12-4 CASSHTGTGEKLFF
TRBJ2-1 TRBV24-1 CATSDSLGQGFDEQFF
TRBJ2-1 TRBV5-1 CASSFMASGSPYNEQFF
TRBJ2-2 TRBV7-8 CASSERLAANLNTGELFF
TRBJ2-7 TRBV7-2 CASSLVPDSSREQYF
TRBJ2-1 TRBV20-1 CSARGGREGRYNEQFF
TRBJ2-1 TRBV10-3 CAISDLDGVGEQFF
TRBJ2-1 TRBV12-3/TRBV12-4 CASSFGLARGDEQFF
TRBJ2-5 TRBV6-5 CASSYGTGAETQYF
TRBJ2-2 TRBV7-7 CASSPRRGGWDTGELFF
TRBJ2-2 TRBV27 CASSFGGVYTGELFF
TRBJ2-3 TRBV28 CASSHPLTDTQYF
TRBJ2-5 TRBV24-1 CATSEGGPETQYF
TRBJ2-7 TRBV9 CASSGGTESYEQYF
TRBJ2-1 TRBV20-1 CSAWTLAELNNEQFF
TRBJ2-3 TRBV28 CASILGSLTDTQYF
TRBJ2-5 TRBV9 CASSDFDTSRTQYF
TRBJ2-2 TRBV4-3 CASSPRVAVTTGELFF
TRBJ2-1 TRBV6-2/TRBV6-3 CASSTRSAGTYNEQFF
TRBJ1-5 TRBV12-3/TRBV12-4 CASSLVQLGQFNQPQHF
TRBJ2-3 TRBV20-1 CSARDLAGGRGTDTQYF
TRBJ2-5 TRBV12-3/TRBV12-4 CASRETGRETQYF
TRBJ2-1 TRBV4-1 CASSQLAEDNEQFF
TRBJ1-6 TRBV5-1 CASSFGSDESSPLHF
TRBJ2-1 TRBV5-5 CASSLDGAIYNEQFF
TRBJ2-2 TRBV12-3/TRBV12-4 CASSRGRLGAGELFF
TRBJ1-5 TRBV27 CASRAGGAWSNQPQHF
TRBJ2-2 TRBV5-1 CASSFRSNTGELFF
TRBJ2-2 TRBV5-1 CASSPLPRDYLPNTGELFF
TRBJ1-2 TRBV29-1 CSGLEGGYGYTF
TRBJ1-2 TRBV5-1 CASSLGQGWYGYTF
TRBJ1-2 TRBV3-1 CASSRQVGGYTF
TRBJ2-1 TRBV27 CASSLGASPYNEQFF
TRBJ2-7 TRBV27 CASSLKPPGSYTYEQYF
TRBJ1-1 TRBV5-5 CASSLLQGAGLVTEAFF
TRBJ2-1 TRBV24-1 CATSAHGGPQGRNEQFF
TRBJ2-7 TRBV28 CASSLLGRDPYEQYF
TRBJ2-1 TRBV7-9 CASSLEQNKQFF
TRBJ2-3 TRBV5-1 CASSRLSGRTDTQYF
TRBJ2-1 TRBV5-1 CASSLGGGTYNEQFF
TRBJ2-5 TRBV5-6 CASSLVDGRATQETQYF
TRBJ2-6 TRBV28 CASSVISGANVLTF
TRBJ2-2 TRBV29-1 CSVRDRGGAGELFF
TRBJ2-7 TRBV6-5 CASSQLGGEQYF
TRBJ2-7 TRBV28 CASSLTVYPYEQYF
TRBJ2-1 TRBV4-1 CASSQGSRGPLDEQFF
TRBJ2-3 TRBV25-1 CASSEWMTGGVDTQYF
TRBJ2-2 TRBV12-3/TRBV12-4 CASSLWEVGGELFF
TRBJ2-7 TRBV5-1 CASGSTSSYEQYF
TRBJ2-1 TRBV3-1 CASSQDKSGRFSNEQFF
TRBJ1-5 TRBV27 CASSLYPGGGGQPQHF
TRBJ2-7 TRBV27 CASSNLAGVLQYF
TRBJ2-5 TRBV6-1 CASTLGVGETQYF
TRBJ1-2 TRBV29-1 CSSGDLDREFGYTF